The 9 T cell receptor beta chains below all came from one sample that was sequenced in a study of T cells in Graves' hyperthyroidism and ophthalmopathy. Using RNA transcripts as the source, TCR beta CDR3 regions were amplified. First-round RT-PCR of the TCR CDR3 relied on the HTBI primer set. TCRdb reprocessed the multiplex PCR reads via MiXCR and lists one record per CDR3 protein. This sample carries over 450,000 distinct CDR3 sequences, approximately 15% of them seen once, and the ten largest clones take around a sixth. The sequencing sample was made of blood. The receptors come from a woman aged 18-30 years with Graves' hyperthyroidism.

J is TRBJ1-5 and V is TRBV20-1; D unresolved. The CDR3 consists of 14 residues. V dropped 4 bases and J dropped 2 bases, with 12 bases sitting between them. The V gene's germline CDR1 is DFQATT and CDR2 SNEGSKA (reference sequence). The CDR3 reads CSANPLGRNQPQHF. The CDR3 region has the DNA TGCAGTGCTAATCCCCTAGGCCGCAATCAGCCCCAGCATTTT.

This clonotype was recorded a few times. The chain joins TRBV10-2 to TRBJ2-1; no clear D. Looked up from germline, CDR1 is WSHSY and CDR2 is SAAADI. This CDR3 contains 13 residues. The V gene lost 8 bases and the J gene lost 1 base, with 9 bases spanning the gap. The CDR3 spells CASGSRSYNEQFF. The CDR3 DNA is TGCGCCAGCGGGTCCCGATCCTACAATGAGCAGTTCTTC.

The chain links TRBV4-2 to TRBJ2-7, with 8 bases lining up with TRBD1. Per germline, CDR1 LGHNA and CDR2 YNFKEQ. This CDR3 is 16 amino acids long. V shed 4 bases and J 1 base; nucleotides not matched to a gene: 9. The CDR3, as DNA: TGTGCCAGCAGCCCCCCCTGGACAGGGCGGTCCTACGAGCAGTACTTC. Translation gives CASSPPWTGRSYEQYF.

The chain employs TRBV19 and TRBJ1-5; perhaps TRBD1 as D (5 bases). V shed 3 bases and J shed 2 bases, with 17 bases lying between them. Germline lookup yields CDR1 LNHDA and CDR2 SQIVND (reference sequence). The CDR3 has 17 residues. CDR3 amino acids: CASSIPFSRVGNQPQHF. In DNA form, the CDR3 reads TGTGCCAGTAGTATCCCTTTCAGCAGGGTAGGCAATCAGCCCCAGCATTTT.

This clonotype has only a few counts. The chain recombines TRBV9 with TRBJ2-3; 8 bases line up with TRBD2. The V segment lost 0 bases and the J segment 2 bases; nucleotides outside the gene matches: 5. Germline loops: CDR1 SGDLS, CDR2 YYNGEE. The CDR3 is 16 amino acids. The CDR3 DNA follows: TGTGCCAGCAGCGTAGTGGCGGGACTAGTCACAGATACGCAGTATTTT. Amino acid sequence: CASSVVAGLVTDTQYF.

The table lists this clonotype with many counts. This sequence joins TRBV12-3 or TRBV12-4 and TRBJ2-1; the match to TRBD2 covers 9 bases. This CDR3 is 16 amino acids long. V trimming: 5 bases; J trimming: 3 bases; junction bases outside the gene matches: 8. The DNA of the CDR3 is TGTGCCAGCAGTCTTTACCTAGCGGGAAACTACAATGAGCAGTTCTTC. Its protein product is CASSLYLAGNYNEQFF.

This clonotype came up many times. The rearrangement joins TRBV24-1 to TRBJ2-7; D may be TRBD1 (5 bases). V lost 5 bases and J lost 5, with 15 bases in between. The germline CDR1 and CDR2 sequences are KGHDR and SFDVKD. This CDR3 region has 14 residues. The CDR3 DNA reads TGTGCCACCAGTGTTTCAGGGAATTCCCACGAGCAGTACTTC. It translates to CATSVSGNSHEQYF.

This clonotype was detected a few times. The V and J genes are TRBV3-1 and TRBJ2-3; 12 nucleotides agree with TRBD2. The CDR3 extends over 16 amino acids. Trimming cost V 4 bases and J 2 bases; bases outside gene matches: 4. In germline, CDR1 is LGHDT, CDR2 YNNKEL (reference sequence). CDR3: CASSPRTSGATDTQYF. In DNA form, the CDR3 reads TGTGCCAGCAGCCCGAGGACTAGCGGGGCCACAGATACGCAGTATTTT.

Ten or more counts support this clonotype. CDR3 sequence (DNA): TGCAGTGCTAGTACCACGGAGGGCCTGAACGAGCAGTACTTC. Translating gives CSASTTEGLNEQYF. The chain combines TRBV20-1 with TRBJ2-7; D may be TRBD2 (6 bases). From germline, CDR1 is DFQATT and CDR2 SNEGSKA (reference sequence). Trimming cost V 3 bases and J 5 bases, with 17 bases left between them. CDR3 length: 14 residues.